The 3 T cell receptor beta chains in this list originate from one sample, sequenced in a study of T cell responses to AZD1222 COVID-19 vaccine. Produced via immunoSEQ multiplex PCR; TCRdb's table is partial and in-frame only. This table has around 120,000 clones, 93% appearing once. Material: peripheral blood, obtained 28 days after the second AZD1222 dose. These receptors came from an adult who received the AZD1222 COVID-19 vaccine.

This clone was recorded a few times. The chain combines TRBV24-1 with TRBJ2-3; 9 bases align to TRBD2. The CDR3 contains 14 residues. The trim removed 6 bases at V and 6 bases at J, leaving 6 bases unmatched. Germline V gene lookup returns CDR1 KGHDR and CDR2 SFDVKD. CDR3 protein: CATSRRGGDDTQYF. DNA for the CDR3: TGTGCCACCAGTCGGCGGGGGGGCGATGATACGCAGTATTTT.

The rearrangement joins TRBV29-1 to TRBJ2-5, with a weak D call TRBD2 (6 bases). Germline CDR1 and CDR2: SQVTM and ANQGSEA. The CDR3 has 14 amino acids. Between the trimmed V and J ends, which lost 2 bases and 1 base, there was a span of 11 bases. CDR3 sequence (DNA): TGCAGCGTTGAATGGGCGGGAAGCCAAGAGACCCAGTACTTC. Its protein product is CSVEWAGSQETQYF. The full variable domain, its missing parts supplied by reference TRBV29-1 and TRBJ2-5, is SAVISQKPSRDICQRGTSLTIQCQVDSQVTMMFWYRQQPGQSLTLIATANQGSEATYESGFVIDKFPISRPNLTFSTLTVSNMSPEDSSIYLCSVEWAGSQETQYFGPGTRLLVL.

The chain combines TRBV2 with TRBJ2-7; 12 bases agree with TRBD2. V lost 6 bases and J lost 2; bases outside the gene matches: 2. This CDR3 contains 14 residues. In germline, CDR1 is SNHLY, CDR2 FYNNEI. CDR3 protein: CASSRLAGAYEQYF. CDR3 DNA: TGTGCCAGCAGCCGACTAGCGGGGGCCTACGAGCAGTACTTC.